This TCR beta chain is drawn from a study of T cells in Graves' hyperthyroidism and ophthalmopathy. Study-level findings and limits: Using 13 V-J features, a model discriminated ophthalmopathy from stable hyperthyroidism.

The CDR3 consists of 15 residues. Germline CDR1 reads LGHDT; CDR2 reads YNNKEL (reference sequence). With 2 bases clipped from V and 2 bases from J, the junction kept 3 bases outside the gene matches. RNA transcripts provided the source from which TCR beta CDR3 regions were amplified. When the TCR CDR3 underwent first-round RT-PCR, the HTBI primer set was used. TCRdb re-analysed the multiplex PCR reads in MiXCR, keeping a single row per CDR3 protein. The data show more than 300,000 distinct CDR3 sequences, about a sixth seen once. This clonotype has more than one count but fewer than ten. Its antigen is undetermined.

The TCR was taken from a woman between 25 and 40 years old with Graves' hyperthyroidism that later progressed to Graves' ophthalmopathy. Input material: blood. The chain uses TRBV3-1 and TRBJ2-5; 9 bases line up with TRBD1. CDR3 bases: TGTGCCAGCAGCCAACCGGGGACAGGGCAAGAGACCCAGTACTTC. Amino acid sequence: CASSQPGTGQETQYF.